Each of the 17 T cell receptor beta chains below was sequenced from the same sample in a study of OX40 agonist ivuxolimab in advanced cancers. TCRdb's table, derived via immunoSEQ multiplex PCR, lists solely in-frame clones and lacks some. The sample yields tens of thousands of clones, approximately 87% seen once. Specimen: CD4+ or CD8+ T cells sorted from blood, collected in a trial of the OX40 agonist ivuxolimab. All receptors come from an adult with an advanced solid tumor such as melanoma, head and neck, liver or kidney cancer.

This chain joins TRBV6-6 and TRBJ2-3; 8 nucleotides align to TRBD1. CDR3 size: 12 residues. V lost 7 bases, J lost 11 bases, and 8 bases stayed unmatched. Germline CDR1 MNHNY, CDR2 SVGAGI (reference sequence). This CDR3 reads CASTGQGPGQYF. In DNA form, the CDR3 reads TGTGCCAGCACCGGACAGGGCCCAGGGCAGTATTTT.

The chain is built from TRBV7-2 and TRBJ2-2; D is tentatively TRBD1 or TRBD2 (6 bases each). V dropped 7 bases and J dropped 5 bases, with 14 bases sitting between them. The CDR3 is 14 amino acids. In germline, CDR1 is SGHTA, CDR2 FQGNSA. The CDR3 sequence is CASNPVGGTGELFF. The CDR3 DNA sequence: TGTGCCAGCAACCCGGTAGGGGGGACCGGGGAGCTGTTTTTT.

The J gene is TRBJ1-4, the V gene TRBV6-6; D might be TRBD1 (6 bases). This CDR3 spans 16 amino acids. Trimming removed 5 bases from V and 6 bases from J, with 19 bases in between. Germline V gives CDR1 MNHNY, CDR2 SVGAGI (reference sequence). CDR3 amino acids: CASSPGSGHFDEKLFF. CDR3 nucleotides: TGTGCCAGCAGTCCAGGATCGGGACACTTTGATGAAAAACTGTTTTTT.

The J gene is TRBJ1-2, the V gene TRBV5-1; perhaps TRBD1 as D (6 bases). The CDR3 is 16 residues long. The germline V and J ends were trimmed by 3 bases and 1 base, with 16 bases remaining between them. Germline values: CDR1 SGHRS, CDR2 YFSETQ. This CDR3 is CASSSGGQVLNYGYTF. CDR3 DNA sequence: TGCGCCAGCAGCTCTGGGGGGCAGGTCCTTAACTATGGCTACACCTTC.

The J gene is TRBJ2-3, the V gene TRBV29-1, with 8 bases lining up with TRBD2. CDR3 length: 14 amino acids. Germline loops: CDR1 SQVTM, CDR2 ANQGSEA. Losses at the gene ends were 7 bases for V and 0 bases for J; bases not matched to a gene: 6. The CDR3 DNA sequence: TGCAGCGCCGCGACTAGCGCGAGCACAGATACGCAGTATTTT. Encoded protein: CSAATSASTDTQYF.

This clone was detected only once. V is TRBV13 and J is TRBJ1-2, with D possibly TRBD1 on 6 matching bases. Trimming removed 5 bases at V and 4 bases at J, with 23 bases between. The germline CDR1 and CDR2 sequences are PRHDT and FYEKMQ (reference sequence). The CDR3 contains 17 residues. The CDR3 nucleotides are TGTGCCAGCAGCCCTACCGTCTGGGGGCGAAGCTTCTATGGCTACACCTTC. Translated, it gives CASSPTVWGRSFYGYTF. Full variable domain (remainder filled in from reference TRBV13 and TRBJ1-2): AAGVIQSPRHLIKEKRETATLKCYPIPRHDTVYWYQQGPGQDPQFLISFYEKMQSDKGSIPDRFSAQQFSDYHSELNMSSLELGDSALYFCASSPTVWGRSFYGYTFGSGTRLTVV.

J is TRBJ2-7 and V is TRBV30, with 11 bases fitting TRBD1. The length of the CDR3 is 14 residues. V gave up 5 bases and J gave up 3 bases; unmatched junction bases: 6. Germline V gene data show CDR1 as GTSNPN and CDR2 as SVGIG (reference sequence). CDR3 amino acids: CAWRRGTGGYEQYF. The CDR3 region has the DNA TGTGCCTGGCGGCGTGGGACAGGGGGCTACGAGCAGTACTTC.

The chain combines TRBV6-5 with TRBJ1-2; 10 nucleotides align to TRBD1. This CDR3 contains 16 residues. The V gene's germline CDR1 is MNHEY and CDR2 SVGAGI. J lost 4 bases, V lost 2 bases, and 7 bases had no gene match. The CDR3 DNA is TGTGCCAGCAGTTACGTGAGGACAGGGGGAGGCTATGGCTACACCTTC. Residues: CASSYVRTGGGYGYTF.

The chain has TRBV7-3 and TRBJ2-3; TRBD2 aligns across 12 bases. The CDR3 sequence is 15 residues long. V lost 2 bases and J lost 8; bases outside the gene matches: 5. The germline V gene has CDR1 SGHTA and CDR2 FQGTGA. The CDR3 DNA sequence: TGTGCCAGCAGCTTAGAGGCTAGCGGGAGGGGTACGCAGTATTTT. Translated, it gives CASSLEASGRGTQYF.

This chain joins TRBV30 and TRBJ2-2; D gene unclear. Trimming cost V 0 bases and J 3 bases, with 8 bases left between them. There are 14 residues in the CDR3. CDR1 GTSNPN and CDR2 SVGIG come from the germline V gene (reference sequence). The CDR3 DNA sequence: TGTGCCTGGAGTGTACGACCATACACCGGGGAGCTGTTTTTT. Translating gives CAWSVRPYTGELFF. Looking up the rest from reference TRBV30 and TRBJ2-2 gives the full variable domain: SQTIHQWPATLVQPVGSPLSLECTVEGTSNPNLYWYRQAAGRGLQLLFYSVGIGQISSEVPQNLSASRPQDRQFILSSKKLLLSDSGFYLCAWSVRPYTGELFFGEGSRLTVL.

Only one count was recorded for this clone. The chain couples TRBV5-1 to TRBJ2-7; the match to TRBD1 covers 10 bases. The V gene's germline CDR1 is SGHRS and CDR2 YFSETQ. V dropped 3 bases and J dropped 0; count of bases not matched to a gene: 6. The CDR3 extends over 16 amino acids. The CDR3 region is CASSWGTGAISYEQYF. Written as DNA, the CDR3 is TGCGCCAGCAGCTGGGGGACAGGGGCGATCTCCTACGAGCAGTACTTC. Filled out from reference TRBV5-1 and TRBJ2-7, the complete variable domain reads KAGVTQTPRYLIKTRGQQVTLSCSPISGHRSVSWYQQTPGQGLQFLFEYFSETQRNKGNFPGRFSGRQFSNSRSEMNVSTLELGDSALYLCASSWGTGAISYEQYFGPGTRLTVT.

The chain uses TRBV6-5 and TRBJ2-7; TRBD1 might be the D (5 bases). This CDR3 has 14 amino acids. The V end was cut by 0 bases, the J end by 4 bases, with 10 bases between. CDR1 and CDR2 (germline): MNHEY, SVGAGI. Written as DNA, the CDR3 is TGTGCCAGCAGTTACTCGGCAGGGCAATACGAGCAGTACTTC. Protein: CASSYSAGQYEQYF.

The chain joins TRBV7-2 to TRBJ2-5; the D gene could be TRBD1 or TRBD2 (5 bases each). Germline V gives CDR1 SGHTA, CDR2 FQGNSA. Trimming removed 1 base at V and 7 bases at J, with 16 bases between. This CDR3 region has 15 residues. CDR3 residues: CASSLEAGRVVTQYF. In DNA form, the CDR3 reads TGTGCCAGCAGCTTAGAGGCAGGGCGGGTGGTGACCCAGTACTTC.

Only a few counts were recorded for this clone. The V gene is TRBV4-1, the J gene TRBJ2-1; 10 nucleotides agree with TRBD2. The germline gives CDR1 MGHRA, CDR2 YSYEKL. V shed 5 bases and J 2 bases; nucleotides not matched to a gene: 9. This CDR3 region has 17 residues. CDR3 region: CASSWGSSGGAYNEQFF. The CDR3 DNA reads TGCGCCAGCAGCTGGGGTTCTAGCGGGGGAGCCTACAATGAGCAGTTCTTC.

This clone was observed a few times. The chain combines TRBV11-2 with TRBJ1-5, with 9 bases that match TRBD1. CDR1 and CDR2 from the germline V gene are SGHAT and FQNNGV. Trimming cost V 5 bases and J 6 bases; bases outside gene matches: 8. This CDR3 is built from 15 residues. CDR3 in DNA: TGTGCCAGCAGCCCCACCGACAGGGGGACTCAGCCCCAGCATTTT. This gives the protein CASSPTDRGTQPQHF.

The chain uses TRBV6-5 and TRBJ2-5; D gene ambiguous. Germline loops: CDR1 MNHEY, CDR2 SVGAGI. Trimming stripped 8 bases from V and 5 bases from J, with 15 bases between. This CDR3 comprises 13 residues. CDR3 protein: CASRKGNGETQYF. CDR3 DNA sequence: TGTGCCAGCCGAAAGGGCAACGGGGAGACCCAGTACTTC.

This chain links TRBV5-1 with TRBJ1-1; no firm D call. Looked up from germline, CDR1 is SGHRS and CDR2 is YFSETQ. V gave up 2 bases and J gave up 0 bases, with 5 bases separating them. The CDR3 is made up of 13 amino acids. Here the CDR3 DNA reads TGCGCCAGCAGCTTACAGCTGAACACTGAAGCTTTCTTT. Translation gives CASSLQLNTEAFF.